The 28 T cell receptor beta chains below come from one sample, sequenced in a study of cytotoxic CD8 clonotypes in ibrutinib-treated CLL. Sequencing used immunoSEQ multiplex PCR; TCRdb keeps in-frame clones, though not all of them. This sample yields about 200,000 clones, of which roughly three quarters are seen a single time; roughly 10% belongs to the top ten. Sequences were derived from PBMCs, sampled after 12 months of ibrutinib treatment. The receptors originated from a human donor with chronic lymphocytic leukemia.

The chain combines TRBV4-2 with TRBJ2-1, with 10 nucleotides matching TRBD2. CDR3 size: 18 residues. Germline CDR1 and CDR2: LGHNA and YNFKEQ. After removal of 0 bases from V and 2 bases from J, the junction contained 7 bases not matched to a gene. CDR3 nucleotide sequence: TGTGCCAGCAGCCAAGATCAAAGTAGCGGGGGGCCCTACAATGAGCAGTTCTTC. Translation gives CASSQDQSSGGPYNEQFF.

A single count supports this clone. The CDR3 loop is CASSWGDTTQETQYF. CDR3 in DNA: TGCGCCAGCAGCTGGGGGGACACCACGCAAGAGACCCAGTACTTC. The chain combines TRBV5-1 with TRBJ2-5; perhaps D is TRBD1 or TRBD2 (6 bases each). V was trimmed by 3 bases and J by 2 bases, leaving 14 bases between them. The CDR3 loop spans 15 amino acids. CDR1 is SGHRS, CDR2 YFSETQ, per germline.

The chain joins TRBV19 to TRBJ1-1; 9 bases match TRBD1. CDR3 length: 13 residues. Trimming cost V 8 bases and J 5 bases; bases outside gene matches: 6. Germline CDR1 reads LNHDA; CDR2 reads SQIVND (reference sequence). The CDR3 sequence: CASLDRGRTEAFF. CDR3 DNA: TGTGCCAGTCTGGACAGGGGAAGGACTGAAGCTTTCTTT.

The chain joins TRBV14 to TRBJ2-7; D gene uncertain. Germline-derived CDR1 and CDR2 are SGHDN and FVKESK. The CDR3 totals 15 residues. V dropped 1 base and J dropped 5 bases, with 15 bases sitting between them. The chain's CDR3 is CASSQAKIRVHEQYF. In nucleotides, the CDR3 is TGTGCCAGCAGCCAAGCAAAAATTAGGGTCCACGAGCAGTACTTC.

The chain carries TRBV10-1 and TRBJ2-3; D possibly uses TRBD1 or TRBD2 (5 bases each). The V gene's germline CDR1 is WNHNN and CDR2 SYGVQD (reference sequence). The CDR3 totals 11 residues. Trimming left V 2 bases short and J 9 bases short, with 6 bases between. Written as DNA, the CDR3 is TGCGCCAGCAGTGAGGGGGGAACGCAGTATTTT. Protein: CASSEGGTQYF.

The chain uses TRBV29-1 and TRBJ2-1; D unclear. The CDR3 has 12 residues. Germline lookup yields CDR1 SQVTM and CDR2 ANQGSEA. V gave up 0 bases and J gave up 5 bases, with 5 bases separating them. The CDR3 region is CSVEDSDNEQFF. The CDR3 bases are TGCAGCGTTGAAGACAGCGACAATGAGCAGTTCTTC.

The chain employs TRBV18 and TRBJ2-7, with a possible D match to TRBD2 (7 bases). Germline CDR1 is KGHSH and CDR2 is LQKENI. Trimming took off 6 bases at V and 5 bases at J, with 20 bases between the two ends. The CDR3 has 15 residues. The CDR3 region is CASSGGHRVHDEQYF. For the CDR3, the DNA is TGTGCCAGCTCCGGGGGGCACAGGGTCCATGACGAGCAGTACTTC.

V and J are TRBV11-2 and TRBJ1-2, with a weak D call TRBD1 (5 bases). The length of the CDR3 is 14 residues. Trimming cost V 4 bases and J 3 bases, with 12 bases left between them. Per germline, CDR1 SGHAT and CDR2 FQNNGV. The CDR3 loop reads CASSYSSRDYGYTF. For the CDR3, the DNA is TGTGCCAGCAGCTACTCAAGCAGGGACTATGGCTACACCTTC.

This rearrangement joins TRBV7-9 to TRBJ2-3; 8 nucleotides line up with TRBD1. With 5 bases clipped from V and 5 bases from J, the junction kept 21 bases outside the gene matches. The CDR3 totals 19 residues. Looked up from germline, CDR1 is SEHNR and CDR2 is FQNEAQ (reference sequence). For the CDR3, the DNA is TGTGCCAGCAGCCTTACCGAACTTCGGACAGGGAGGAGTGGAGATACGCAGTATTTT. Its translation: CASSLTELRTGRSGDTQYF. The full variable domain, rest sourced from reference TRBV7-9 and TRBJ2-3, is DTGVSQNPRHKITKRGQNVTFRCDPISEHNRLYWYRQTLGQGPEFLTYFQNEAQLEKSRLLSDRFSAERPKGSFSTLEIQRTEQGDSAMYLCASSLTELRTGRSGDTQYFGPGTRLTVL.

In its sample, this clone was seen once. Since a much larger clone is just one base distant, this may be a read error. V usage is TRBV19 and J usage is TRBJ2-6; no firm D call. The CDR3 consists of 16 residues. Germline CDR1 and CDR2: LNHDA and SQIVND (reference sequence). The chain's CDR3 is CASSMDGSSGTNVLTF. As DNA, the CDR3 is TGTGCCAGTAGTATGGACGGTAGCTCTGGGACCAACGTCCTGACTTTC.

The rearrangement links TRBV4-2 to TRBJ2-6; perhaps TRBD2 as D (6 bases). The CDR3 contains 18 residues. Trimming shortened V by 1 base and J by 0 bases, and 13 bases separated the two germline ends. The germline gives CDR1 LGHNA, CDR2 YNFKEQ. CDR3 DNA: TGTGCCAGCAGCCAAGGGTCTAGCGAGACCTCTGGGGCCAACGTCCTGACTTTC. Translated, it gives CASSQGSSETSGANVLTF.

The gene calls are TRBV4-2 and TRBJ1-2; D is undetermined. Trimming removed 0 bases at V and 5 bases at J, with 10 bases between. The CDR3 covers 14 residues. Germline CDR1 is LGHNA and CDR2 is YNFKEQ. The CDR3 is CASSQDLIIYGYTF. CDR3 in DNA: TGTGCCAGCAGCCAAGACCTTATTATTTATGGCTACACCTTC.

Regarding this clone: Additional DNA sequences in this sample encode the identical CDR3. This sequence joins TRBV7-9 and TRBJ2-1; 12 nucleotides line up with TRBD2. Germline CDR1 is SEHNR and CDR2 is FQNEAQ (reference sequence). This CDR3 comprises 15 residues. Trimming cost V 0 bases and J 6 bases; bases outside gene matches: 0. CDR3 protein: CASSLATSGSNEQFF. CDR3 DNA: TGTGCCAGCAGCTTAGCGACTAGCGGGAGCAATGAGCAGTTCTTC. Based on the CDR3 plus reference TRBV7-9 and TRBJ2-1, the full variable domain is DTGVSQNPRHKITKRGQNVTFRCDPISEHNRLYWYRQTLGQGPEFLTYFQNEAQLEKSRLLSDRFSAERPKGSFSTLEIQRTEQGDSAMYLCASSLATSGSNEQFFGPGTRLTVL.

The chain combines TRBV18 with TRBJ1-3; D gene uncertain. Looked up from germline, CDR1 is KGHSH and CDR2 is LQKENI. V was pared by 3 bases and J by 10 bases, with 13 bases between. The CDR3 has 13 amino acids. This CDR3 is CASSPGMAPTIYF. The CDR3 nucleotides are TGTGCCAGCTCACCGGGAATGGCGCCGACCATATATTTT.

The V gene is TRBV7-6, the J gene TRBJ2-2; either TRBD1 or TRBD2 may supply D (6 bases each). Looked up from germline, CDR1 is SGHVS and CDR2 is FNYEAQ. The germline V and J ends were trimmed by 6 bases and 4 bases, with 12 bases remaining between them. CDR3 size: 14 residues. The CDR3 DNA reads as TGTGCCAGCAGACAGGGTAGCGGCACCGGGGAGCTGTTTTTT. This gives the protein CASRQGSGTGELFF.

The chain employs TRBV11-2 and TRBJ2-7; D gene uncertain. The germline V gene has CDR1 SGHAT and CDR2 FQNNGV. The CDR3 consists of 14 residues. Between the trimmed V and J ends, which lost 6 bases and 0 bases, there was a span of 12 bases. In DNA form, the CDR3 reads TGTGCCAGCAGAACCCCGGGCAGCTCCTACGAGCAGTACTTC. It translates to CASRTPGSSYEQYF.

This clone was detected only a few times. The chain couples TRBV30 to TRBJ2-3; D is unclear. This CDR3 is 13 amino acids long. Trimming removed 2 bases at V and 5 bases at J, with 11 bases between. The germline V gene has CDR1 GTSNPN and CDR2 SVGIG (reference sequence). CDR3 nucleotide sequence: TGTGCCTGGAGTCAAGTGACGTTAGATACGCAGTATTTT. Translation gives CAWSQVTLDTQYF.

The chain combines TRBV4-1 with TRBJ1-2; possibly TRBD1 for D (5 bases). Trimming left V 5 bases short and J 7 bases short, with 11 bases between. The V gene's germline CDR1 is MGHRA and CDR2 YSYEKL. The CDR3 loop spans 12 amino acids. Here the CDR3 DNA reads TGCGCCAGCAGCGGGGGTTGGTCTGGCTACACCTTC. Its protein product is CASSGGWSGYTF.

About this clone: The germline gene is not matched at one end of the junction; a read error may be the cause. V usage is TRBV6-1 and J usage is TRBJ2-7; D gene unclear. This CDR3 spans 11 amino acids. Germline CDR1 is MNHNS and CDR2 is SASEGT. The CDR3 coding sequence is TGTGCCAGCAGTGTTATTATGATCTGGGACTTC. It yields the protein CASSVIMIWDF.

CDR3 residues: CASRAFRDSPYEQYF. The CDR3 DNA follows: TGTGCCAGCAGAGCCTTCCGGGACAGTCCCTACGAGCAGTACTTC. The chain combines TRBV6-1 with TRBJ2-7; 7 bases are shared with TRBD1. V lost 6 bases to trimming and J lost 2 bases; unmatched junction nucleotides: 10. Germline CDR1 reads MNHNS; CDR2 reads SASEGT. The CDR3 has 15 amino acids.

This clone was observed a handful of times. The V call is TRBV6-6, the J call TRBJ1-3; no firm D call. The CDR3 is made up of 13 amino acids. V lost 4 bases to trimming and J lost 4 bases, with 8 bases between them. Germline V lookup: CDR1 MNHNY, CDR2 SVGAGI (reference sequence). The CDR3 loop is CASSSGRGNTIYF. The CDR3 nucleotides are TGTGCCAGCAGTTCCGGGAGGGGAAACACCATATATTTT.

This sequence joins TRBV5-1 and TRBJ2-7, with D hard to call. The CDR3 is 11 amino acids. Trimming cost V 2 bases and J 6 bases, with 6 bases left between them. Germline V gene sequence: CDR1 SGHRS, CDR2 YFSETQ. The CDR3 is CASSFDAEQYF. The DNA for the CDR3 is TGCGCCAGCAGCTTCGACGCCGAGCAGTACTTC.

This clone was counted a few times. This chain joins TRBV7-6 and TRBJ1-5; D is possibly TRBD1 (5 bases). V lost 8 bases, J lost 2 bases, and 16 bases lay in between. This CDR3 comprises 15 residues. The V gene's germline CDR1 is SGHVS and CDR2 FNYEAQ. The DNA of the CDR3 is TGTGCCAGCGCCTTGGAAGGGGTCGGCAATCAGCCCCAGCATTTT. It translates to CASALEGVGNQPQHF. The full variable domain, its missing parts supplied by reference TRBV7-6 and TRBJ1-5, is GAGVSQSPRYKVTKRGQDVALRCDPISGHVSLYWYRQALGQGPEFLTYFNYEAQQDKSGLPNDRFSAERPEGSISTLTIQRTEQRDSAMYRCASALEGVGNQPQHFGDGTRLSIL.

The chain recombines TRBV6-6 with TRBJ1-1, with D unresolved. CDR3 length: 10 residues. Between the trimmed V and J ends, which lost 2 bases and 5 bases, there was a span of 0 bases. Germline V gene sequence: CDR1 MNHNY, CDR2 SVGAGI (reference sequence). CDR3 region: CASSYTEAFF. The CDR3 bases are TGTGCCAGCAGTTACACTGAAGCTTTCTTT.

The chain couples TRBV13 to TRBJ1-3, with 7 positions matching TRBD1. Germline loops: CDR1 PRHDT, CDR2 FYEKMQ (reference sequence). Losses at the gene ends were 5 bases for V and 6 bases for J; bases not matched to a gene: 10. This CDR3 region has 15 residues. In DNA, the CDR3 is TGTGCCAGCAGCCCTAGCCCGGGACAGTCAAACACCATATATTTT. This gives the protein CASSPSPGQSNTIYF. Complete variable domain (other parts from reference TRBV13 and TRBJ1-3): AAGVIQSPRHLIKEKRETATLKCYPIPRHDTVYWYQQGPGQDPQFLISFYEKMQSDKGSIPDRFSAQQFSDYHSELNMSSLELGDSALYFCASSPSPGQSNTIYFGEGSWLTVV.

CDR3 residues: CASSLIGQGNYGYTF. CDR3 in DNA: TGTGCCAGCAGTTTAATCGGTCAGGGGAACTATGGCTACACCTTC. J is TRBJ1-2 and V is TRBV27; a weak D match, TRBD1 (6 bases). Germline-derived CDR1 and CDR2 are MNHEY and SMNVEV (reference sequence). The V end was cut by 2 bases, the J end by 2 bases, with 12 bases between. The CDR3 has 15 amino acids.

This chain joins TRBV19 and TRBJ2-3; D unclear. Trimming left V 3 bases short and J 3 bases short, with 13 bases between. Per germline, CDR1 LNHDA and CDR2 SQIVND (reference sequence). CDR3 length: 15 residues. In DNA, the CDR3 is TGTGCCAGTAGTATGGTCGGCAAACGTACAGATACGCAGTATTTT. The encoded protein is CASSMVGKRTDTQYF.

The gene calls are TRBV5-4 and TRBJ1-5; D call uncertain. CDR1 and CDR2 (germline): SGHNT, YYREEE (reference sequence). The CDR3 totals 14 residues. Trimming took off 2 bases at V and 0 bases at J, with 6 bases between the two ends. CDR3 DNA: TGTGCCAGCAGCTTACACGGTAGCAATCAGCCCCAGCATTTT. Encoded protein: CASSLHGSNQPQHF. The full variable domain, completed using reference TRBV5-4 and TRBJ1-5, is ETGVTQSPTHLIKTRGQQVTLRCSSQSGHNTVSWYQQALGQGPQFIFQYYREEENGRGNFPPRFSGLQFPNYSSELNVNALELDDSALYLCASSLHGSNQPQHFGDGTRLSIL.